Listed here is a single TCR beta chain. This was a deep-level run. Profiled with immunoSEQ multiplex PCR; TCRdb holds only in-frame clones, not every one. In the table there are about 1.5 million clones, around 98% of which are singletons. This entry is derived from a study of shared clonotypes between healthy human individuals. Study-level information: Used for every donor were three CD4 naive, three CD4 memory, two CD8 naive and one CD8 memory plate.

The V gene's germline CDR1 is LNHNV and CDR2 YYDKDF (reference sequence). Trimming cost V 8 bases and J 13 bases; bases outside gene matches: 15. The length of the CDR3 is 13 residues. The chain combines TRBV15 with TRBJ1-2; 8 bases fit TRBD1. The TCR originated in a man aged 25 to 45 in good health. Sequencing was done on a sample of naive CD4+ T cells sorted from blood. This sample's subset: CD45RA+ positively selected. CDR3 region: CATGLDRGFSITF. The CDR3 bases are TGTGCCACCGGACTCGACAGGGGCTTTAGTATCACCTTC.